Listed below are T cell receptor beta chains from one sample, sequenced in a study of control samples from healthy donors and cancer patients. Sequencing was performed with immunoSEQ multiplex PCR; in TCRdb, only in-frame clones are kept and a portion is missing. The sample holds approximately 170,000 clones, 90% seen once. Sample: blood. These receptors came from a woman aged 45 to 65 in good health. Both conserved end residues are part of each CDR3. A D gene is named only where the DNA matches it firmly. Only some rows state a clone size, as once, few, many or a class for expanded clones.

j_gene,d_gene,abundance,v_gene,CDR3nt,CDR3aa
TRBJ2-5,TRBD1,once,TRBV27,TGTGCCAGCAGTTCTGGGACAGGGGGCGCAGAGACCCAGTACTTC,CASSSGTGGAETQYF
TRBJ2-7,.,.,TRBV27,TGTGCCAGCAGTCAGGGTTACGAGCAGTACTTC,CASSQGYEQYF
TRBJ1-1,TRBD1,few,TRBV19,TGTGCCAGTATCGAGGGGGACGGGACAGGGATCTGGAACACTGAAGCTTTCTTT,CASIEGDGTGIWNTEAFF
TRBJ2-7,TRBD1,.,TRBV27,TGTGCCAGCTCCCGGGACAGGGGGGGCCGGGAGCAGTACTTC,CASSRDRGGREQYF
TRBJ1-5,.,.,TRBV7-8,TGTGCCAGCAGCTCCTCCGAGGGCAGGGGATATAGCAATCAGCCCCAGCATTTT,CASSSSEGRGYSNQPQHF
TRBJ1-1,.,.,TRBV19,TGTGCCAGTAGTCAGTGGGGGGGGAACACTGAAGCTTTCTTT,CASSQWGGNTEAFF
TRBJ1-6,.,.,TRBV5-6,TGTGCCAGCAGCTCCTTAACTCCCGGAGGATCACCCCTCCACTTT,CASSSLTPGGSPLHF
TRBJ2-7,TRBD2,few,TRBV28,TGTGCCAGCAGCCGAGGAACCGGGACTAGGTACGAGCAGTACTTC,CASSRGTGTRYEQYF
TRBJ2-5,.,.,TRBV7-2,TGTGCCAGCAGCTCGGAGTCGGAGACCCAGTACTTC,CASSSESETQYF
TRBJ1-5,.,.,TRBV18,TGTGCCAGCTCACCAGGGGGCAATCAGCCCCAGCATTTT,CASSPGGNQPQHF
TRBJ2-2,.,.,TRBV27,TGTGCCAGCAGGACGACCGGCACCGGGGAGCTGTTTTTT,CASRTTGTGELFF
TRBJ1-2,TRBD1,.,TRBV5-1,TGCGCCAGCAGCCCGGGACAGGGGGCCGACTATGGCTACACCTTC,CASSPGQGADYGYTF
TRBJ1-5,.,.,TRBV12-3/TRBV12-4,TGTGCCAGCAGGCAGGGATATCAGCCCCAGCATTTT,CASRQGYQPQHF
TRBJ2-1,TRBD2,.,TRBV11-2,TGTGCCAGCAACCAAAAGGGACTAGCGCGTGAGCAGTTCTTC,CASNQKGLAREQFF
TRBJ1-1,TRBD1,.,TRBV5-1,TGCGCCAGCAGCGGCCGGGACAGGGTCACTGAAGCTTTCTTT,CASSGRDRVTEAFF
TRBJ1-1,.,.,TRBV7-9,TGTGCCAGCAGCCCCCGTACTGCGAACACTGAAGCTTTCTTT,CASSPRTANTEAFF
TRBJ2-1,TRBD2,.,TRBV4-2,TGTGCCAGCAGCCAAGATCTCAGCGGGAGCTCCTACAATGAGCAGTTCTTC,CASSQDLSGSSYNEQFF
TRBJ2-6,.,.,TRBV9,TGTGCCAGCAGCGCGACAGGTGTGGCTGGGGCCAACGTCCTGACTTTC,CASSATGVAGANVLTF
TRBJ1-2,TRBD1,.,TRBV6-2/TRBV6-3,TGTGCCAGCAGTTTCCCTCCAGGGGGAGCTAACTATGGCTACACCTTC,CASSFPPGGANYGYTF
TRBJ1-1,.,few,TRBV11-3,TGTGCCAGCAGCTTACCCCCCCGGAAAAGGAACACTGAAGCTTTCTTT,CASSLPPRKRNTEAFF
TRBJ1-2,TRBD1,.,TRBV6-2/TRBV6-3,TGTGCCAGCAGTTACCAACAGGGGGGACATGGCTACACCTTC,CASSYQQGGHGYTF
TRBJ2-5,TRBD1,once,TRBV27,TGTGCCACCAAATTTTACAGGGGGCCCCAAGAGACCCAGTACTTC,CATKFYRGPQETQYF
TRBJ1-1,.,.,TRBV7-9,TGTGCCAGCAGGGTCACCGGGAACCCCACTGAAGCTTTCTTT,CASRVTGNPTEAFF
TRBJ2-5,TRBD1,.,TRBV2,TGTGCCAGTACCGACGGGCAGCCCAACAGGGGGACCCAGTACTTC,CASTDGQPNRGTQYF
TRBJ2-7,.,.,TRBV4-2,TGTGCCAGCAGCCAAGATGATGGCCAGAGAACCTACGAGCAGTACTTC,CASSQDDGQRTYEQYF
TRBJ2-7,TRBD1,.,TRBV5-1,TGCGCCAGCAGCGGGCGTATAGGCAGGGGGCTATACGAGCAGTACTTC,CASSGRIGRGLYEQYF
TRBJ1-4,.,.,TRBV5-6,TGTGCCAGCACTAGACAGGAATATGAAAAACTGTTTTTT,CASTRQEYEKLFF
TRBJ1-1,.,.,TRBV7-9,TGTGCCAGCACCCGCCAAGGGGGTATGACTGAAGCTTTCTTT,CASTRQGGMTEAFF
TRBJ1-5,.,.,TRBV7-9,TGTGCCAGCAGCTTATCCCGGGACCTCAATCAGCCCCAGCATTTT,CASSLSRDLNQPQHF
TRBJ2-1,TRBD2,.,TRBV6-1,TGTGCCAGCAGTGAGCTAGCGGGAGGGCCCCATGAGCAGTTCTTC,CASSELAGGPHEQFF
TRBJ2-7,.,.,TRBV7-2,TGTGCCAGCAGCTTACTTGGGACTGGGGCCTCCGAGCAGTACTTC,CASSLLGTGASEQYF
TRBJ1-3,.,.,TRBV5-5,TGTGCCAGCAGCCCGCAGGTTACCCACTCTGGAAACACCATATATTTT,CASSPQVTHSGNTIYF
TRBJ1-1,.,.,TRBV7-2,TGTGCCAGCAGCTTATCGGCGGACACTGAAGCTTTCTTT,CASSLSADTEAFF
TRBJ2-5,TRBD2,.,TRBV14,TGTGCCAGCAGCCAAGCCCTTCGGTCGGGGGGCCAAGAGACCCAGTACTTC,CASSQALRSGGQETQYF
TRBJ2-1,.,.,TRBV21-1,TGTGCCAGCAGCAAACCCGCCCCTAGCGGGAGCTCCTACAATGAGCAGTTCTTC,CASSKPAPSGSSYNEQFF
TRBJ2-7,TRBD1,once,TRBV6-5,TGTGCCAGCAGTTACTCAACAGGGGGGTACTACGAGCAGTACTTC,CASSYSTGGYYEQYF
TRBJ2-1,TRBD1,.,TRBV2,TGTGCCAGCAGTGTAGAGGGACAGCGTCTAAATGAGCAGTTCTTC,CASSVEGQRLNEQFF
TRBJ2-7,.,.,TRBV5-4,TGTGCCAGCCGTACACCGGGCGGCATCGGGGAGCAGTACTTC,CASRTPGGIGEQYF
TRBJ2-7,.,.,TRBV6-6,TGTGCCAGCATCCAGACAGGCTTCTCCTACGAGCAGTACTTC,CASIQTGFSYEQYF
TRBJ2-5,.,.,TRBV29-1,TGCAGCGTTGACTCGGGCCCTGGAGAGACCCAGTACTTC,CSVDSGPGETQYF
TRBJ1-1,.,.,TRBV18,TGTGCCAGCTCACCATTTTTAGCGTTCGAGAGAGGCAGGGCCACTGAAGCTTTCTTT,CASSPFLAFERGRATEAFF
TRBJ2-3,TRBD2,.,TRBV28,TGTGCCAGCAGTTTATTCGCCCCGGGACTAGCGGGGGGGCTAACAGATACGCAGTATTTT,CASSLFAPGLAGGLTDTQYF
TRBJ2-1,.,.,TRBV19,TGTGCCAGTAGTATAGGGCTCGGGGGCGAGGGGGTTCAGGAGCAGTTCTTC,CASSIGLGGEGVQEQFF
TRBJ2-7,.,.,TRBV4-2,TGTGCCAGCAGCCAAGATGGCAGACTATACTTC,CASSQDGRLYF
TRBJ2-5,TRBD2,.,TRBV5-1,TGCGCCCGCAGCGGGGGGGGACACCAAGAGACCCAGTACTTC,CARSGGGHQETQYF